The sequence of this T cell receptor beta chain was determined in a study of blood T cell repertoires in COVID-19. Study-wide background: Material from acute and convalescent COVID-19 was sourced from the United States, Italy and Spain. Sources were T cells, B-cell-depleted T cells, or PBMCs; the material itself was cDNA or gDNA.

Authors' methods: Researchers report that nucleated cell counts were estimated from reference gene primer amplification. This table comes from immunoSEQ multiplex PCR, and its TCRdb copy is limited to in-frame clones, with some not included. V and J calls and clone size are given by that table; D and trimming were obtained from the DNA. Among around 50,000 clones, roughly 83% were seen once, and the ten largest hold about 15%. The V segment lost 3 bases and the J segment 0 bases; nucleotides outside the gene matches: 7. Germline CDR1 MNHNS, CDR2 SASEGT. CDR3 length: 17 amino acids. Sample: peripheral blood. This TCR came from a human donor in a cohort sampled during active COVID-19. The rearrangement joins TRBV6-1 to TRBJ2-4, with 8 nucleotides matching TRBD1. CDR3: CASSDWGTGLAKNIQYF. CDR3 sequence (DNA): TGTGCCAGCAGTGACTGGGGGACAGGTCTAGCCAAAAACATTCAGTACTTC.